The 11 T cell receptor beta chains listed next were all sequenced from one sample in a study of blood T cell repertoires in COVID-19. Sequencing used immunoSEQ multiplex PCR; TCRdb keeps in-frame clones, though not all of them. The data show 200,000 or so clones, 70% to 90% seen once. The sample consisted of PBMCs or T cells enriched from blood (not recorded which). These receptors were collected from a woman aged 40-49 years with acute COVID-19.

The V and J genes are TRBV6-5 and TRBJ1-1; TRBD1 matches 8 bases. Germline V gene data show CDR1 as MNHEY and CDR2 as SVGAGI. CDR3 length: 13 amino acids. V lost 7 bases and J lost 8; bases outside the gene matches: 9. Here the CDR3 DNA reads TGTGCCAGCAATAGGCAGGGGGCTTCCGAAGCTTTCTTT. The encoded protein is CASNRQGASEAFF.

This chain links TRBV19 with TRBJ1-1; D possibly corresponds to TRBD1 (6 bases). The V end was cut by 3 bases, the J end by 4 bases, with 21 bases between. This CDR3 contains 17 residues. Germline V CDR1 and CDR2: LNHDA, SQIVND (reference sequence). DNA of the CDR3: TGTGCCAGTAGTATGGAGCAGGGGATCCTCCGAAGCACTGAAGCTTTCTTT. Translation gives CASSMEQGILRSTEAFF. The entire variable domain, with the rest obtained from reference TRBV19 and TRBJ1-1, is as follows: DGGITQSPKYLFRKEGQNVTLSCEQNLNHDAMYWYRQDPGQGLRLIYYSQIVNDFQKGDIAEGYSVSREKKESFPLTVTSAQKNPTAFYLCASSMEQGILRSTEAFFGQGTRLTVV.

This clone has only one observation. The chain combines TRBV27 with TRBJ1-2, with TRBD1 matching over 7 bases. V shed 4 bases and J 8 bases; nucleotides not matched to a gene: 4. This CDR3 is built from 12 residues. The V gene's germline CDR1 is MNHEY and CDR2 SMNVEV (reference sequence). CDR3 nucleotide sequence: TGTGCCAGCAGTTATGCAGGGGGGGGCTACACCTTC. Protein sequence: CASSYAGGGYTF.

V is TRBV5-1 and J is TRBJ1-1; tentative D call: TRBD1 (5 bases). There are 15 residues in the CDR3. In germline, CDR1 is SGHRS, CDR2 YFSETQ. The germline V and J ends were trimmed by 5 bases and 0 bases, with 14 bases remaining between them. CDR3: CASSPDSHMNTEAFF. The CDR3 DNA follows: TGCGCCAGCAGTCCAGACAGCCATATGAACACTGAAGCTTTCTTT.

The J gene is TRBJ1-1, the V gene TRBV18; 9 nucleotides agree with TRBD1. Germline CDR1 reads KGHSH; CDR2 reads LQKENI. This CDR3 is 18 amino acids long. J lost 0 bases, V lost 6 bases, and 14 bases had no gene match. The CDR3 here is CASSSLPGTGRMNTEAFF. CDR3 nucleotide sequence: TGTGCCAGCTCGTCTCTACCCGGGACAGGGAGAATGAACACTGAAGCTTTCTTT.

The CDR3: CASSLQGGFYGYTF. The CDR3 DNA reads as TGTGCCAGCAGCTTGCAGGGGGGTTTCTATGGCTACACCTTC. This chain joins TRBV5-5 and TRBJ1-2; TRBD1 agrees at 7 bases. This CDR3 spans 14 amino acids. Looked up from germline, CDR1 is SGHKS and CDR2 is YYEKEE (reference sequence). V dropped 1 base and J dropped 4; count of bases not matched to a gene: 4.

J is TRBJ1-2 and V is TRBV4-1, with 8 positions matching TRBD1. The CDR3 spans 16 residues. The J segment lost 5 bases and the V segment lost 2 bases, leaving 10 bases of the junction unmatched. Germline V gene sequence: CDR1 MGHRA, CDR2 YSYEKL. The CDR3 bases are TGCGCCAGCAGCCAATTTAGTACAGGGGGAGGTTATGGCTACACCTTC. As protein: CASSQFSTGGGYGYTF.

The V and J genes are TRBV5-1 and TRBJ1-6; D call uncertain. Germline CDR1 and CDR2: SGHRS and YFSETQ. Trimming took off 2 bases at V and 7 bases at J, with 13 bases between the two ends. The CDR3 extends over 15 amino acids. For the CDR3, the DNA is TGCGCCAGCAGCTTCGAAGGAAGCGTGAATTCACCCCTCCACTTT. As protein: CASSFEGSVNSPLHF.

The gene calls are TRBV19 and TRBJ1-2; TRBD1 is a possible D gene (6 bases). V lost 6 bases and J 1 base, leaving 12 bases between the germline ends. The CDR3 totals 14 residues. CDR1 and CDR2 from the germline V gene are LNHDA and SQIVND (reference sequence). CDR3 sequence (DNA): TGTGCCAGTAGACGGTCACAGGGTAACTATGGCTACACCTTC. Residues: CASRRSQGNYGYTF.

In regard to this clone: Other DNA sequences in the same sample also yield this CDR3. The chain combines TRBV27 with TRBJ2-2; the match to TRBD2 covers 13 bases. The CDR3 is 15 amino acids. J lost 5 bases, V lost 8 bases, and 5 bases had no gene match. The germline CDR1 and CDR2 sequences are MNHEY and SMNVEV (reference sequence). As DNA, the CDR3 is TGTGCCAGCCGCGGACTAGCGGGGGTTACCGGGGAGCTGTTTTTT. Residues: CASRGLAGVTGELFF.

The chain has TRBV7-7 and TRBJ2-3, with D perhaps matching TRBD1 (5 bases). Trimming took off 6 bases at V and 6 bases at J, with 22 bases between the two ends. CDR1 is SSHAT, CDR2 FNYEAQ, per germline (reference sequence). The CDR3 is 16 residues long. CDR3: CASSPKYQGYGDTQYF. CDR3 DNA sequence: TGTGCCAGCAGTCCCAAATATCAGGGTTATGGCGATACGCAGTATTTT. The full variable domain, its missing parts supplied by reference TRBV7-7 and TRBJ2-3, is GAGVSQSPRYKVTKRGQDVTLRCDPISSHATLYWYQQALGQGPEFLTYFNYEAQPDKSGLPSDRFSAERPEGSISTLTIQRTEQRDSAMYRCASSPKYQGYGDTQYFGPGTRLTVL.